The next 2 T cell receptor beta chains were all read from a single sample in a study of T cell responses to AZD1222 COVID-19 vaccine. Profiling relied on immunoSEQ multiplex PCR, and the TCRdb table lists in-frame clones only, not all of them. The table has about 70,000 clones, 80% to 85% seen once. The material was peripheral blood, obtained on day 0 of AZD1222 vaccination. These receptors were taken from an adult in good health.

The rearrangement joins TRBV5-1 to TRBJ2-7; the match to TRBD1 covers 8 bases. J gave up 4 bases and V 4 bases, and 7 bases lay outside the gene matches. The CDR3 spans 14 residues. The V gene's germline CDR1 is SGHRS and CDR2 YFSETQ. CDR3 loop: CASSVDRGRYEQYF. The CDR3 region has the DNA TGCGCCAGCAGCGTCGACAGGGGAAGATACGAGCAGTACTTC.

The J gene is TRBJ2-5, the V gene TRBV5-4, with 8 positions matching TRBD1. CDR3 length: 16 residues. Trimming removed 4 bases from V and 4 bases from J; junction bases left unmatched: 12. Germline CDR1 and CDR2: SGHNT and YYREEE (reference sequence). The CDR3 loop reads CASSPALQGARETQYF. For the CDR3, the DNA is TGTGCCAGCAGCCCGGCCCTCCAGGGGGCAAGAGAGACCCAGTACTTC.